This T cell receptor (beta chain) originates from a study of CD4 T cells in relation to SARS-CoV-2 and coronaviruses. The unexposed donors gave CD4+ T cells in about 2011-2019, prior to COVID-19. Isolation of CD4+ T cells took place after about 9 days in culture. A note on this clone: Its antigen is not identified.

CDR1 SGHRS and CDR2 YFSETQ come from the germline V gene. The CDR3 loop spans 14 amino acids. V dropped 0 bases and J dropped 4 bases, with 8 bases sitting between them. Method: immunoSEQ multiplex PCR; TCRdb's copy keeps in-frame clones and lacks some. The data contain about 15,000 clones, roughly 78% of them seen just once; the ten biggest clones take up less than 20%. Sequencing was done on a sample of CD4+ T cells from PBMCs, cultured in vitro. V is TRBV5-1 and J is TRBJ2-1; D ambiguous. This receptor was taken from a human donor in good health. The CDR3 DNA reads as TGCGCCAGCAGCTTGGCCGAAGAATACAATGAGCAGTTCTTC. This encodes CASSLAEEYNEQFF.